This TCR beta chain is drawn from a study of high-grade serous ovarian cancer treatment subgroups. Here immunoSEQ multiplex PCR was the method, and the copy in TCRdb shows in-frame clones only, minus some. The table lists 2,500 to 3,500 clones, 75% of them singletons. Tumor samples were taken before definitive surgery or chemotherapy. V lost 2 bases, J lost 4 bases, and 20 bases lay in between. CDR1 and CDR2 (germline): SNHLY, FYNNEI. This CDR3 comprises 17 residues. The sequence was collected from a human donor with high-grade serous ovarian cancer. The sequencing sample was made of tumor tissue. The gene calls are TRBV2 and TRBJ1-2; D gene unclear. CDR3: CASSELPVSRESYGYTF. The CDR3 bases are TGTGCCAGCAGTGAACTCCCGGTCTCAAGGGAATCCTATGGCTACACCTTC.